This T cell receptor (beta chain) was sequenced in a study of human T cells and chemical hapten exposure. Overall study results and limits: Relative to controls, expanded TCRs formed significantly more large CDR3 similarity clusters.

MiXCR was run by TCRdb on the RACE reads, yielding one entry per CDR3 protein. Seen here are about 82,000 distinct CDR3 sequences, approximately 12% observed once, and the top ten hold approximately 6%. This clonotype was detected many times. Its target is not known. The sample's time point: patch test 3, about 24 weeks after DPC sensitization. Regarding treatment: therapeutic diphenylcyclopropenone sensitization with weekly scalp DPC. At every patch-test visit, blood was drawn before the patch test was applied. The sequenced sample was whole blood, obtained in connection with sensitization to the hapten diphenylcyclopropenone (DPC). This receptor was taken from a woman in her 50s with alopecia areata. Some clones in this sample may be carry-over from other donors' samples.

CDR3: CASSFGQGTEAFF. CDR3 DNA: TGTGCCAGCAGCTTTGGACAGGGGACTGAAGCTTTCTTT. The chain links TRBV7-6 to TRBJ1-1, with 9 nucleotides matching TRBD1. Per the germline V gene, CDR1 is SGHVS and CDR2 is FNYEAQ. V was pared by 3 bases and J by 5 bases, with 1 base of the junction left unmatched. The CDR3 loop spans 13 amino acids.